A selection of T cell receptor beta chains follows, all from one sample in a study of CD8 T cells in Susac syndrome. TCRdb itself ran the immunoSEQ multiplex PCR reads through MiXCR, one entry per CDR3 protein. The sample contains around 130,000 distinct CDR3 sequences, 94% of which appear only once. The sample was CD4+ T cells from PBMCs. Receptors were obtained from a human donor in good health. Each CDR3 is given with its conserved first and last residue. Each record gives: clone size, V gene, CDR3 protein. Clone size is stated in some rows and not others, as once, few, many or a class when expanded.

- | TRBV4-1 | CASSQEENQPQHF
- | TRBV3-1 | CASSLLTSGNTGELFF
once | TRBV19 | CASSPRTGRGNTGELFF
once | TRBV5-4 | CASSPGLAESTDTQYF
- | TRBV7-3 | CASSVGQDTEAFF
- | TRBV19 | CASSVGLARDQETQYF
once | TRBV3-1 | CASSPRDTTYEQYF
- | TRBV4-3 | CASSQGGLAGGSGEQYF
- | TRBV12-3/TRBV12-4 | CASSPIGVNIQYF
- | TRBV18 | CASSAQPGGYSGANVLTF
- | TRBV28 | CASSMTSHGEQFF
- | TRBV20-1 | CSAGTGSNEKLFF
- | TRBV9 | CASSAGSTSGNTIYF
- | TRBV29-1 | CSVGGDRSGNTIYF
- | TRBV11-2 | CASSPGLAGGPKTQYF
- | TRBV3-1 | CASSRAGEQYF
- | TRBV25-1 | CASSESGTGRRGYTF
- | TRBV30 | CAWTTTGDSSYNSPLHF
- | TRBV7-9 | CASSLERGNYGYTF
- | TRBV3-1 | CASSPEGDIQYF
- | TRBV20-1 | CSARPDRGRTGANVLTF
- | TRBV5-1 | CASSPWGAGELFF
- | TRBV6-4 | CASSDRYNEQFF
- | TRBV7-3 | CASSKTSGTVEQYF
- | TRBV5-6 | CASSLVGTAFIGELFF
- | TRBV15 | CATSRDPRNGNQPQHF
- | TRBV7-3 | CASSRGAYNEQFF
- | TRBV7-2 | CASSPPGTSGSNEQFF
once | TRBV5-1 | CASRPGGSGNEQFF
once | TRBV3-1 | CASSQRTSGFFYEQYF
- | TRBV12-3/TRBV12-4 | CASSRPAGTSRYEQYF
- | TRBV20-1 | CSASGTSGSLEFF
once | TRBV30 | CAWKSREYEQYF
- | TRBV20-1 | CSAREFYEQYF
- | TRBV20-1 | CSARQGEQYF
- | TRBV3-1 | CASRKELGIGEQYF
- | TRBV27 | CASLPGYGKTRAQYF
- | TRBV7-6 | CASSSPTSGSNNEQFF
once | TRBV6-6 | CASSQDQYGYTF
- | TRBV20-1 | CSARVGLAGGVHEQYF
- | TRBV12-3/TRBV12-4 | CASSPTGGWLDADTQYF
- | TRBV2 | CASSSGTSRTYEQYF
- | TRBV12-3/TRBV12-4 | CASSLLGQGGGYTF